The following is a T cell receptor (beta chain) sequence with its context. V gave up 4 bases and J gave up 4 bases; unmatched junction bases: 4. CDR1 is SGHDT, CDR2 YYEEEE, per germline. The CDR3 loop spans 13 amino acids. This entry is derived from a study of beta chain features in type 1 diabetes. Since all of the isolated RNA was reverse transcribed, expressed TCRB transcripts were what got sequenced. There were approximately 3.5 million reads on average in the naive, central memory and regulatory T cell samples. Using immunoSEQ multiplex PCR, the repertoire was profiled, and TCRdb retains in-frame clones only, with some absent. The table records 150,000 or so clones, 9% to 10% of them present only once.

V usage is TRBV5-6 and J usage is TRBJ2-7; 8 bases fit TRBD1. The sequenced sample consisted of central memory CD4+ T cells from blood. The TCR sequence derives from a woman younger than 30 in good health. The CDR3, as DNA: TGTGCCAGCAGCGTGACAGGGGAGTACGAGCAGTACTTC. Residues: CASSVTGEYEQYF. The complete variable domain, with remaining parts taken from reference TRBV5-6 and TRBJ2-7, reads DAGVTQSPTHLIKTRGQQVTLRCSPKSGHDTVSWYQQALGQGPQFIFQYYEEEERQRGNFPDRFSGHQFPNYSSELNVNALLLGDSALYLCASSVTGEYEQYFGPGTRLTVT.